This T cell receptor (beta chain) was captured by sequencing in a study of cytomegalovirus exposure and HLA in healthy donors. In germline, CDR1 is SGHDN, CDR2 FVKESK. The CDR3 has 15 residues. The J segment lost 8 bases and the V segment lost 1 base, leaving 7 bases of the junction unmatched. Here immunoSEQ multiplex PCR was the method, and the copy in TCRdb shows in-frame clones only, minus some. The table records about 330,000 clones, 87% of them present only once. The V call is TRBV14, the J call TRBJ2-1, with 8 bases lining up with TRBD1. The specimen was PBMCs. The TCR was taken from a woman in her 30s in good health and CMV-seropositive. The CDR3 DNA reads TGTGCCAGCAGCCAAGGACAGGGGTGGGTGGATGAGCAGTTCTTC. Encoded protein: CASSQGQGWVDEQFF.